Below are 30 T cell receptor beta chains sequenced from a single sample in a study of cytomegalovirus exposure and HLA in healthy donors. Only in-frame clones appear in the TCRdb table, and some are missing; sequencing was by immunoSEQ multiplex PCR. The sample carries some 49,000 clones, almost 95% recorded once. The material sequenced was PBMCs. These receptors were collected from a man aged 18 to 30 in good health and CMV-seronegative.

This chain uses TRBV2 with TRBJ1-4, with TRBD1 matching over 8 bases. CDR3 length: 15 amino acids. The V gene end was trimmed by 2 bases and the J gene end by 5 bases; junction bases not matched to a gene: 4. Germline V lookup: CDR1 SNHLY, CDR2 FYNNEI. CDR3 nucleotide sequence: TGTGCCAGCAGTGAACGCAGGGGGCGCAATGAAAAACTGTTTTTT. This gives the protein CASSERRGRNEKLFF.

On this clone: Its ends do not fully match the called genes, so a read error is possible. The chain has TRBV19 and TRBJ2-1; D is possibly TRBD2 (6 bases). The CDR3 has 13 amino acids. Germline V gene lookup returns CDR1 LNHDA and CDR2 SQIVND (reference sequence). The CDR3 nucleotides are TGTGCCAGTAGTATAAATCTAGGGGCGGAGGGGCTCTTC. The encoded protein is CASSINLGAEGLF.

This clone was picked up one time. The chain is built from TRBV27 and TRBJ1-5, with TRBD1 matching 8 bases. V lost 0 bases, J lost 5 bases, and 3 bases stayed unmatched. The CDR3 consists of 15 residues. CDR1 is MNHEY and CDR2 is SMNVEV in the germline V gene (reference sequence). The CDR3 region is CASSLSSTGDQPQHF. The CDR3 bases are TGTGCCAGCAGTTTATCGTCGACAGGGGATCAGCCCCAGCATTTT.

This clone was observed a single time. The chain has TRBV10-3 and TRBJ2-7, with 10 bases matching TRBD1. Trimming at V came to 6 bases and at J to 3 bases, leaving 11 bases not matched to a gene. Per the germline V gene, CDR1 is ENHRY and CDR2 is SYGVKD. The CDR3 covers 16 residues. As DNA, the CDR3 is TGTGCCATCAGGCCGAGCACGGGACAGGGGATCTACGAGCAGTACTTC. Translating it yields CAIRPSTGQGIYEQYF.

V and J are TRBV19 and TRBJ1-1; D may be TRBD1 (5 bases). CDR3 length equals 14 residues. The V end was cut by 3 bases, the J end by 2 bases, with 10 bases between. Germline V gene lookup returns CDR1 LNHDA and CDR2 SQIVND (reference sequence). Written as DNA, the CDR3 is TGTGCCAGTAGTATCAGGGCCACAAACACTGAAGCTTTCTTT. Translation gives CASSIRATNTEAFF.

The chain has TRBV14 and TRBJ2-1; 11 bases line up with TRBD2. With 0 bases clipped from V and 4 bases from J, the junction kept 5 bases outside the gene matches. CDR3 length: 17 amino acids. Germline loops: CDR1 SGHDN, CDR2 FVKESK. The CDR3 loop reads CASSQDIRTSGYNEQFF. As DNA, the CDR3 is TGTGCCAGCAGCCAAGATATAAGGACTAGCGGGTACAATGAGCAGTTCTTC. The full variable domain, with the rest looked up from reference TRBV14 and TRBJ2-1, is EAGVTQFPSHSVIEKGQTVTLRCDPISGHDNLYWYRRVMGKEIKFLLHFVKESKQDESGMPNNRFLAERTGGTYSTLKVQPAELEDSGVYFCASSQDIRTSGYNEQFFGPGTRLTVL.

The chain links TRBV28 to TRBJ1-1, with 8 bases that match TRBD1. Trimming at V came to 1 base and at J to 10 bases, leaving 5 bases not matched to a gene. Germline V gene data show CDR1 as MDHEN and CDR2 as SYDVKM. This CDR3 contains 13 residues. CDR3 loop: CASSLSADRVAFF. CDR3 bases: TGTGCCAGCAGTTTATCCGCGGACAGGGTAGCTTTCTTT. The entire variable domain, with the rest obtained from reference TRBV28 and TRBJ1-1, is as follows: DVKVTQSSRYLVKRTGEKVFLECVQDMDHENMFWYRQDPGLGLRLIYFSYDVKMKEKGDIPEGYSVSREKKERFSLILESASTNQTSMYLCASSLSADRVAFFGQGTRLTVV.

The chain is built from TRBV28 and TRBJ2-1, with D perhaps matching TRBD2 (5 bases). The CDR3 length is 13 residues. V shed 5 bases and J shed 8 bases, with 13 bases lying between them. Germline CDR1 is MDHEN and CDR2 is SYDVKM. The CDR3 bases are TGTGCCAGCAGTGTCCCTAGCCACTATGAGCAGTTCTTC. Translated: CASSVPSHYEQFF.

The gene calls are TRBV7-9 and TRBJ2-7, with D possibly matching TRBD2 (7 bases). Between the trimmed V and J ends, which lost 0 bases and 2 bases, there was a span of 14 bases. Germline CDR1 is SEHNR and CDR2 is FQNEAQ (reference sequence). The CDR3 loop spans 16 amino acids. CDR3 nucleotide sequence: TGTGCCAGCAGCTTAGCGCCTACGGGGGGCCCCTACGAGCAGTACTTC. It is translated as CASSLAPTGGPYEQYF.

The J gene is TRBJ2-7, the V gene TRBV7-8, with D perhaps matching TRBD2 (6 bases). This CDR3 contains 13 residues. Trimming stripped 4 bases from V and 7 bases from J, with 14 bases between. The germline gives CDR1 SGHVS, CDR2 FQNEAQ. CDR3 region: CASSSRSGREQYF. As DNA, the CDR3 is TGTGCCAGCAGCTCAAGGTCTGGGAGGGAGCAGTACTTC.

The rearrangement uses TRBV6-1 and TRBJ2-1; D remains ambiguous. V lost 8 bases and J 10 bases, leaving 12 bases between the germline ends. This CDR3 is built from 11 residues. Germline assignment: CDR1 MNHNS and CDR2 SASEGT. The CDR3 DNA follows: TGTGCCAGCTCCGAGAGATACGAGCAGTTCTTC. It encodes CASSERYEQFF.

This chain joins TRBV5-1 and TRBJ2-7; 9 nucleotides line up with TRBD1. Trimming at V came to 2 bases and at J to 7 bases, leaving 7 bases not matched to a gene. CDR1 is SGHRS, CDR2 YFSETQ, per germline. This CDR3 is built from 14 residues. The CDR3 is CASSFRTGVGEQYF. CDR3 DNA: TGCGCCAGCAGCTTCCGGACAGGGGTTGGAGAGCAGTACTTC.

V gene TRBV29-1 combines with J gene TRBJ2-7; weak D call: TRBD2 (5 bases). The V and J ends lost 1 base and 4 bases respectively, with 11 bases between them. The CDR3 has 13 amino acids. The germline V gene has CDR1 SQVTM and CDR2 ANQGSEA. CDR3: CSVEVGPGYEQYF. The CDR3 nucleotides are TGCAGCGTTGAAGTAGGACCGGGGTACGAGCAGTACTTC.

The gene calls are TRBV5-4 and TRBJ2-2, with TRBD2 identical over 8 bases. V was pared by 0 bases and J by 6 bases, with 7 bases of the junction left unmatched. The germline gives CDR1 SGHNT, CDR2 YYREEE (reference sequence). The CDR3 is 16 residues long. CDR3 sequence (DNA): TGTGCCAGCAGCTTGGCGATCAGCGGGAGCCCCGGGGAGCTGTTTTTT. This codes for CASSLAISGSPGELFF.

The rearrangement joins TRBV27 to TRBJ2-1; D is unresolved. The V gene lost 0 bases and the J gene lost 15 bases, with 15 bases spanning the gap. Germline V CDR1 and CDR2: MNHEY, SMNVEV (reference sequence). The CDR3 runs to 13 residues. The chain's CDR3 is CASSLSYLEWRFF. The DNA for the CDR3 is TGTGCCAGCAGTTTATCGTATTTGGAGTGGCGGTTCTTC.

The chain carries TRBV28 and TRBJ1-2, with D tentatively TRBD1 (5 bases). V shed 5 bases and J shed 4 bases, with 8 bases lying between them. The CDR3 extends over 12 amino acids. Germline V gene sequence: CDR1 MDHEN, CDR2 SYDVKM. CDR3 loop: CASSPTGYGYTF. CDR3 DNA sequence: TGTGCCAGCAGTCCCACAGGCTATGGCTACACCTTC.

This clone was recorded once. The chain employs TRBV27 and TRBJ2-7; TRBD2 matches at 9 bases. J lost 6 bases, V lost 7 bases, and 19 bases had no gene match. The CDR3 has 17 residues. The germline gives CDR1 MNHEY, CDR2 SMNVEV (reference sequence). Written as DNA, the CDR3 is TGTGCCAGCACCCCCGCGGCTAGCGGGAAACTGGCTCGCGAGCAGTACTTC. Protein: CASTPAASGKLAREQYF.

The V call is TRBV28, the J call TRBJ2-7; 8 nucleotides match TRBD2. V was pared by 6 bases and J by 0 bases, with 4 bases of the junction left unmatched. CDR1 is MDHEN, CDR2 SYDVKM, per germline. There are 14 residues in the CDR3. The CDR3 region is CASSDREGSYEQYF. In nucleotides, the CDR3 is TGTGCCAGCAGCGACCGGGAGGGCTCCTACGAGCAGTACTTC. Complete variable domain (other parts from reference TRBV28 and TRBJ2-7): DVKVTQSSRYLVKRTGEKVFLECVQDMDHENMFWYRQDPGLGLRLIYFSYDVKMKEKGDIPEGYSVSREKKERFSLILESASTNQTSMYLCASSDREGSYEQYFGPGTRLTVT.

The genes are TRBV27 and TRBJ1-1, with D perhaps TRBD1 (5 bases). Germline lookup yields CDR1 MNHEY and CDR2 SMNVEV (reference sequence). This CDR3 comprises 11 residues. Trimming shortened V by 8 bases and J by 8 bases, and 12 bases separated the two germline ends. CDR3 sequence (DNA): TGTGCCAGCTGGGGGGGACCCGAAGCTTTCTTT. It is translated as CASWGGPEAFF.

The gene calls are TRBV27 and TRBJ2-5; no reliable D call. From germline, CDR1 is MNHEY and CDR2 SMNVEV (reference sequence). Trimming took off 6 bases at V and 5 bases at J, with 7 bases between the two ends. This CDR3 region has 11 residues. The CDR3 region is CASSIGETQYF. CDR3 coding DNA: TGTGCCAGCAGCATCGGGGAGACCCAGTACTTC.

This chain connects TRBV20-1 to TRBJ2-7, with D perhaps TRBD2 (5 bases). This CDR3 has 11 residues. Trimming removed 3 bases at V and 9 bases at J, with 12 bases between. Germline V gene lookup returns CDR1 DFQATT and CDR2 SNEGSKA (reference sequence). Here the CDR3 reads CSARSGRLQYF. The CDR3 region has the DNA TGCAGTGCTAGGAGCGGACGGCTGCAGTACTTC.

This chain links TRBV5-6 with TRBJ1-3; 8 bases match TRBD1. V lost 2 bases and J lost 0; bases outside the gene matches: 7. The CDR3 has 17 amino acids. Looked up from germline, CDR1 is SGHDT and CDR2 is YYEEEE. In DNA form, the CDR3 reads TGTGCCAGCAGCTTACCCGGGACAGGAAGCTCTGGAAACACCATATATTTT. Amino acids: CASSLPGTGSSGNTIYF.

The chain has TRBV19 and TRBJ2-7, with 13 positions matching TRBD2. Germline assignment: CDR1 LNHDA and CDR2 SQIVND (reference sequence). V lost 3 bases, J lost 3 bases, and 2 bases stayed unmatched. This CDR3 spans 15 amino acids. CDR3 coding DNA: TGTGCCAGTAGTATTACTAGCGGGGGGGGCTACGAGCAGTACTTC. Its translation is CASSITSGGGYEQYF.

J is TRBJ2-7 and V is TRBV4-2; 9 nucleotides match TRBD2. Losses at the gene ends were 3 bases for V and 12 bases for J; bases not matched to a gene: 15. The CDR3 runs 15 residues. Germline loops: CDR1 LGHNA, CDR2 YNFKEQ. The CDR3 DNA sequence: TGTGCCAGCAGCCAGGCGACTAGCGGACAATATAGGCGGTACTTC. Translated, it gives CASSQATSGQYRRYF.

In this sample, this clone turned up a few times. The V call is TRBV7-3, the J call TRBJ2-1; the D is unclear. Per germline, CDR1 SGHTA and CDR2 FQGTGA. V lost 4 bases and J lost 10, with 11 bases in between. The CDR3 is made up of 12 amino acids. Here the CDR3 reads CASSSQLGEQFF. CDR3 nucleotides: TGTGCCAGCAGCTCCCAGTTGGGCGAGCAGTTCTTC. The variable domain in full, completed from reference TRBV7-3 and TRBJ2-1, reads GAGVSQTPSNKVTEKGKYVELRCDPISGHTALYWYRQSLGQGPEFLIYFQGTGAADDSGLPNDRFFAVRPEGSVSTLKIQRTERGDSAVYLCASSSQLGEQFFGPGTRLTVL.

V and J are TRBV5-5 and TRBJ2-7; weak D call: TRBD2 (6 bases). V lost 0 bases and J 4 bases, leaving 14 bases between the germline ends. The CDR3 totals 15 residues. CDR1 is SGHKS, CDR2 YYEKEE, per germline (reference sequence). The CDR3 loop reads CASSLVGGSGYEQYF. The CDR3 DNA sequence: TGTGCCAGCAGCTTGGTTGGGGGGTCGGGGTACGAGCAGTACTTC.

The rearrangement uses TRBV9 and TRBJ1-1, with a weak D call TRBD1 (6 bases). Germline V gives CDR1 SGDLS, CDR2 YYNGEE. The ends were cut back, 2 bases at V and 7 bases at J, with 21 bases in the middle. CDR3 size: 16 residues. CDR3 in amino acids: CASSVSTRTVTDEAFF. The CDR3 region has the DNA TGTGCCAGCAGCGTCAGCACCCGGACAGTTACCGATGAAGCTTTCTTT.

This chain connects TRBV7-9 to TRBJ1-4; a weak D match, TRBD1 (6 bases). Germline-derived CDR1 and CDR2 are SEHNR and FQNEAQ (reference sequence). This CDR3 is 16 amino acids long. The V end was cut by 4 bases, the J end by 0 bases, with 12 bases between. The CDR3 DNA sequence: TGTGCCAGCAGCTCAACAGGGATATCAACTAATGAAAAACTGTTTTTT. Amino acids: CASSSTGISTNEKLFF.

V usage is TRBV18 and J usage is TRBJ2-7; TRBD2 might be the D (6 bases). CDR1 is KGHSH, CDR2 LQKENI, per germline. This CDR3 has 16 amino acids. Trimming left V 3 bases short and J 4 bases short, with 19 bases between. The CDR3 protein is CASSPGIGQGGYEQYF. CDR3 in DNA: TGTGCCAGCTCACCGGGAATCGGGCAGGGAGGATACGAGCAGTACTTC.

The chain recombines TRBV6-1 with TRBJ1-5, with TRBD1 identical over 8 bases. V shed 3 bases and J 9 bases; nucleotides not matched to a gene: 13. CDR1 is MNHNS and CDR2 is SASEGT in the germline V gene. The CDR3 loop spans 16 amino acids. CDR3 bases: TGTGCCAGCAGTGACATCCCCGGGGCAGGGGGCCTGCCCCAGCATTTT. Its protein is CASSDIPGAGGLPQHF.